This T cell receptor beta chain was documented in a study of blood T cell repertoires in COVID-19. Overall study context: Spain, Italy and the United States supplied samples that represented acute and convalescent COVID-19. Sample material is recorded as cDNA or gDNA derived from T cells, B-cell-depleted T cells, or PBMCs.

Study processing details: The assay estimated nucleated cells by amplifying reference gene primers. Some clones are missing from TCRdb's copy, which holds only in-frame ones; the method was immunoSEQ multiplex PCR. From that table come the V and J calls and clone size; the DNA was used to work out D and trimming. The repertoire holds some 200,000 clones, with roughly 76% as singletons. Specimen: peripheral blood. The receptor was derived from a woman between 50 and 59 years old with active or convalescent COVID-19.

CDR3 coding DNA: TGTGCCAGCAGCAAAGGGGCTAGCGGCGGGGAGCTGTTTTTT. This codes for CASSKGASGGELFF. The rearrangement joins TRBV21-1 to TRBJ2-2; the table's D call of TRBD2 was not tested on the DNA. TRBV21-1 corresponds to a pseudogene. The CDR3 length is 14 residues.